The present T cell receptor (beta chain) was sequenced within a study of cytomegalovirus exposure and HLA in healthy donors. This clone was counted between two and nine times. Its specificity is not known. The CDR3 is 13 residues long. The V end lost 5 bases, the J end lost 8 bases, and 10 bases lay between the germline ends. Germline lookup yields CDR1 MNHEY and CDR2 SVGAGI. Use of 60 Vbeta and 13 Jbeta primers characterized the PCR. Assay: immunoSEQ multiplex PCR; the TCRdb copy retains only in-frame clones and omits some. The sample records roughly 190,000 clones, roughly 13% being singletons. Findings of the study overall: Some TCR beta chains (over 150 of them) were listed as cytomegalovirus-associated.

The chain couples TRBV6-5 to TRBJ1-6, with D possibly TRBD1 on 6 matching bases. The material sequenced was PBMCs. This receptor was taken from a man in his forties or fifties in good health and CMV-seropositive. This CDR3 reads CASSGTHDSPLHF. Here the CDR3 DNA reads TGTGCCAGCAGTGGGACACATGATTCACCCCTCCACTTT.